This T cell receptor (beta chain) is drawn from a study of vaccination and CD4 T cells after COVID-19. Trimming removed 4 bases from V and 0 bases from J; junction bases left unmatched: 8. This CDR3 is 18 amino acids long. The germline V gene has CDR1 MNHEY and CDR2 SVGAGI. For this clonotype: Its cognate antigen is unknown.

General observations from the study: Detection of a median roughly 83% of reactive clones in convalescent patients was confined to the period after vaccination.

At the Johns Hopkins FTIC core, DNA taken from cultured CD4+ T cells was sequenced by way of the Oncomine TCR Beta short-read assay. TCRdb fed the PCR reads into MiXCR, producing one record per CDR3 protein. The sample contains over 5,500 distinct CDR3 sequences, 61% of which appear only once. Treatment noted: roughly ten-day PBMC culture with coronavirus spike peptide pools or control peptides (ViraFEST assay). After expanding antigen-specific T cells with peptide pools, ViraFEST sequenced their TCRs. The sequenced material came from CD4+ T cells from blood, cultured in vitro. This chain links TRBV6-5 with TRBJ2-3, with 12 bases identical to TRBD1. The origin of this receptor is a human donor who had recovered from COVID-19. CDR3 sequence reads: CASSFGTGGPTSTDTQYF. In nucleotides, the CDR3 is TGTGCCAGCAGTTTCGGGACAGGGGGCCCTACAAGCACAGATACGCAGTATTTT.